This TCR beta chain derives from a study of T cells expressing NK-cell markers. The wider study: It was sorted CD3+CD56+NKG2C+, CD3+CD56+NKG2C- and CD3+CD56-NKG2C+ T cells that supplied the TCR beta repertoires. HCMV seropositivity marked most of the eight sequenced donors; one was seronegative. The study, taken as a whole, reports: Six of the donors carried dominant NKG2C+ clonotypes that took up roughly 1.0-8% of their CD8+ T cells.

Remarks on this clonotype: Its specificity is unknown.

CDR3 length equals 13 residues. Per germline, CDR1 SQVTM and CDR2 ANQGSEA. TCRdb reanalyzed the 5' RACE reads and collapses them to one entry per CDR3 protein, without DNA. The sample's table shows about 460,000 distinct CDR3 sequences. Material: blood T cells: a sorted CD56 or NKG2C T cell subset, CD4+ or CD8+ T cells, or bulk PBMC T cells (not recorded which). The sequence came from a woman between 50 and 59 years old in good health. The chain combines TRBV29-1 with TRBJ2-7; there is no DNA to check the TCRdb D call of TRBD1. CDR3 loop: CSFKAGAAYEQYF.